The rows below give T cell receptor beta chains drawn from one sample of a study of cytomegalovirus exposure and HLA in healthy donors. Only in-frame clones appear in the TCRdb table, and some are missing; sequencing was by immunoSEQ multiplex PCR. The sample lists roughly 220,000 clones, around 80% seen once, with around 2.8% in the top ten. The sequenced material came from PBMCs. The receptors stem from a young man in good health and CMV-seronegative. The CDR3 runs from the conserved cysteine through the conserved F or W. Each record gives: clone size, D gene, V gene, J gene, CDR3 protein, CDR3 DNA. A D gene is named only where the DNA matches it firmly. Size values are once, few and many counts, or a class for expanded clones, and some rows have none.

NA,NA,TRBV2,TRBJ1-6,CASSEEVPNRAYNSPLHF,TGTGCCAGCAGTGAAGAAGTACCGAACAGGGCCTATAATTCACCCCTCCACTTT
NA,NA,TRBV18,TRBJ2-1,CASSRQPGYNEQFF,TGTGCCAGCTCACGGCAACCGGGGTACAATGAGCAGTTCTTC
NA,TRBD2,TRBV5-1,TRBJ2-3,CASSPTSGASTDTQYF,TGCGCCAGCAGCCCTACTAGCGGAGCTAGCACAGATACGCAGTATTTT
NA,NA,TRBV6-6,TRBJ2-2,CASTGLPNTGELFF,TGTGCCAGCACGGGACTCCCAAACACCGGGGAGCTGTTTTTT
NA,NA,TRBV28,TRBJ2-5,CASSALRTLQETQYF,TGTGCCAGCAGTGCCCTTCGGACACTCCAAGAGACCCAGTACTTC
NA,NA,TRBV6-6,TRBJ1-2,CASSSGEYGYTF,TGTGCCAGCAGTTCGGGGGAATATGGCTACACCTTC
NA,NA,TRBV27,TRBJ2-3,CASSFTGSQYF,TGTGCCAGCAGTTTTACAGGGTCGCAGTATTTT
NA,NA,TRBV9,TRBJ1-2,CASSVATSQGGYGYTF,TGTGCCAGCAGCGTAGCCACCTCACAGGGCGGCTATGGCTACACCTTC
NA,TRBD1,TRBV5-4,TRBJ2-7,CASSLRDRGSYEQYF,TGTGCCAGCAGCTTGAGGGACAGGGGTTCCTACGAGCAGTACTTC
once,TRBD1,TRBV28,TRBJ2-1,CASSGTGDLSYNEQFF,TGTGCCAGCAGTGGTACAGGGGACCTCTCCTACAATGAGCAGTTCTTC
NA,TRBD1,TRBV10-1,TRBJ2-7,CATIVGQGVRYEQYF,TGCGCCACCATCGTGGGACAGGGTGTCCGCTACGAGCAGTACTTC
NA,TRBD2,TRBV18,TRBJ2-7,CASSPPGGTTYEQYF,TGTGCCAGCTCACCACCCGGGGGGACTACCTACGAGCAGTACTTC
NA,TRBD2,TRBV11-2,TRBJ2-2,CASSSLLGLAGLGGELFF,TGTGCCAGCAGCTCCCTTCTTGGACTAGCGGGGTTGGGCGGGGAGCTGTTTTTT
NA,TRBD2,TRBV19,TRBJ2-3,CASSIAGGGDFVEYF,TGTGCCAGTAGTATAGCCGGCGGGGGGGATTTTGTGGAGTATTTT
NA,NA,TRBV7-8,TRBJ2-2,CASSSLSGIGELFF,TGTGCCAGCAGCTCTCTCTCAGGGATCGGGGAGCTGTTTTTT
NA,TRBD2,TRBV7-9,TRBJ2-4,CASTGRGAVDIQYF,TGTGCCAGCACGGGGCGGGGGGCCGTGGACATTCAGTACTTC
NA,TRBD1,TRBV4-3,TRBJ2-5,CASSQDWGQGGETQYF,TGCGCCAGCAGCCAAGATTGGGGACAGGGCGGGGAGACCCAGTACTTC
NA,NA,TRBV30,TRBJ1-3,CAWSPLEQTSGNTIYF,TGTGCCTGGAGTCCCCTCGAACAGACCTCTGGAAACACCATATATTTT
once,TRBD1,TRBV7-9,TRBJ2-2,CASSTAGTGSTGELFF,TGTGCCAGCAGCACCGCGGGGACAGGTTCCACCGGGGAGCTGTTTTTT
few,TRBD1,TRBV5-5,TRBJ1-2,CASSPTQGQFYGYTF,TGTGCCAGCAGCCCTACACAGGGGCAGTTCTATGGCTACACCTTC
NA,TRBD2,TRBV5-1,TRBJ2-2,CASSLAVAGITGELFF,TGCGCCAGCAGCTTGGCGGTAGCGGGGATTACCGGGGAGCTGTTTTTT
NA,NA,TRBV4-2,TRBJ2-5,CASSQEPVQETQYF,TGTGCCAGCAGCCAAGAGCCAGTCCAAGAGACCCAGTACTTC
NA,NA,TRBV29-1,TRBJ1-2,CSVDTVLDTNYGYTF,TGCAGCGTTGATACGGTTCTTGACACGAACTATGGCTACACCTTC
NA,NA,TRBV7-2,TRBJ1-4,CASSPGVGEKLFF,TGTGCCAGCAGCCCAGGGGTTGGAGAAAAACTGTTTTTT
NA,NA,TRBV6-1,TRBJ1-1,CASSRQGDNTEAFF,TGTGCCAGCAGTCGACAAGGGGATAACACTGAAGCTTTCTTT
NA,TRBD1,TRBV10-2,TRBJ1-2,CASSEALGQGARLNYGYTF,TGCGCCAGCAGTGAAGCCCTAGGACAGGGGGCTCGTTTGAACTATGGCTACACCTTC
NA,TRBD1,TRBV29-1,TRBJ2-3,CSVSSPGGVPDTQYF,TGCAGCGTATCCTCCCCAGGGGGTGTCCCAGATACGCAGTATTTT
NA,TRBD2,TRBV28,TRBJ2-1,CATKLGTSIYEQFF,TGTGCCACCAAGCTCGGGACTAGTATCTATGAGCAGTTCTTC
NA,NA,TRBV19,TRBJ2-5,CASSILQYF,TGTGCCAGTAGTATTCTCCAGTACTTC
NA,TRBD1,TRBV9,TRBJ2-3,CASSAVGTDTDTQYF,TGTGCCAGCAGCGCAGTAGGGACAGACACAGATACGCAGTATTTT
once,NA,TRBV7-2,TRBJ2-7,CASSSSGGHYEQYF,TGTGCCAGCAGCTCGTCAGGGGGGCACTACGAGCAGTACTTC
NA,NA,TRBV7-9,TRBJ2-2,CASSLVWQATTGELFF,TGTGCCAGCAGCTTAGTTTGGCAGGCCACCACCGGGGAGCTGTTTTTT
NA,TRBD2,TRBV2,TRBJ2-3,CASSERLAGGGGSQDTQYF,TGTGCCAGCAGTGAACGGCTGGCGGGGGGAGGAGGTTCTCAAGATACGCAGTATTTT
NA,TRBD1,TRBV28,TRBJ1-3,CASSSSLGQALGNTIYF,TGTGCCAGCAGTTCCAGCCTGGGACAGGCCCTAGGAAACACCATATATTTT
NA,NA,TRBV6-5,TRBJ2-4,CASSYSGQAVNIQYF,TGTGCCAGCAGTTACTCGGGCCAGGCCGTAAACATTCAGTACTTC
NA,NA,TRBV5-4,TRBJ1-5,CASSVQGMDQPQHF,TGTGCCAGCAGCGTTCAGGGTATGGATCAGCCCCAGCATTTT
NA,TRBD1,TRBV7-9,TRBJ2-5,CASSTNRGPETQYF,TGTGCCAGCAGCACAAACAGGGGGCCAGAGACCCAGTACTTC
NA,TRBD1,TRBV27,TRBJ1-2,CASSLQGARDYGYTF,TGTGCCAGCAGTTTGCAGGGGGCGAGGGACTATGGCTACACCTTC
NA,TRBD1,TRBV2,TRBJ1-4,CASSEGAGGREKLFF,TGTGCCAGCAGTGAAGGGGCAGGGGGCCGTGAAAAACTGTTTTTT
NA,NA,TRBV18,TRBJ2-1,CASSLGGLDEQFF,TGTGCCAGCTCACTGGGGGGGCTCGATGAGCAGTTCTTC
NA,NA,TRBV27,TRBJ1-4,CASSSLEVSEKLFF,TGTGCCAGCAGTTCGCTAGAAGTGAGTGAAAAACTGTTTTTT
NA,NA,TRBV5-5,TRBJ2-3,CASSFGDINTDTQYF,TGTGCCAGCAGCTTCGGGGACATAAACACAGATACGCAGTATTTT
NA,NA,TRBV18,TRBJ2-7,CASSPPHRDHEQYF,TGTGCCAGCTCACCCCCTCACAGGGACCACGAGCAGTACTTC
NA,TRBD1,TRBV4-1,TRBJ2-7,CASSQGQGTYEQYF,TGCGCCAGCAGCCAAGGACAGGGTACCTACGAGCAGTACTTC
NA,TRBD2,TRBV5-6,TRBJ2-1,CASSLWWRGLAANEQFF,TGTGCCAGCAGCTTGTGGTGGAGGGGACTAGCGGCCAATGAGCAGTTCTTC
NA,TRBD1,TRBV4-2,TRBJ2-5,CASSPDRDVPAQYF,TGTGCCAGCAGCCCCGACAGGGACGTTCCCGCCCAGTACTTC
NA,TRBD1,TRBV7-2,TRBJ2-2,CASSPGTGGANPGELFF,TGTGCCAGCAGCCCCGGGACAGGGGGCGCAAATCCCGGGGAGCTGTTTTTT
once,NA,TRBV4-3,TRBJ2-3,CASSQYESGFGDTQYF,TGCGCCAGCAGCCAATATGAAAGCGGCTTCGGGGATACGCAGTATTTT
NA,TRBD1,TRBV5-1,TRBJ2-3,CASSLTTGITDTQYF,TGCGCCAGCAGCTTAACGACAGGGATCACAGATACGCAGTATTTT
NA,TRBD1,TRBV7-8,TRBJ1-2,CASSLALRGQAYGYTF,TGTGCCAGCAGCTTAGCGCTCAGGGGGCAAGCCTATGGCTACACCTTC
NA,NA,TRBV7-2,TRBJ2-2,CASSSSGELFF,TGTGCCAGCAGCTCTTCCGGGGAGCTGTTTTTT
NA,NA,TRBV9,TRBJ2-3,CASSVYGGGQVTDTQYF,TGTGCCAGCAGCGTATATGGGGGGGGACAGGTTACAGATACGCAGTATTTT
NA,NA,TRBV7-9,TRBJ1-2,CASSLAGGAYGYTF,TGTGCCAGCAGCTTAGCCGGAGGGGCCTATGGCTACACCTTC
NA,TRBD1,TRBV11-1,TRBJ2-6,CASSLRTGTFSGASVLTF,TGTGCCAGCAGCTTAAGGACAGGGACCTTCTCTGGGGCCAGCGTCCTGACTTTC
NA,NA,TRBV28,TRBJ1-5,CASSLSGSGSVAQHF,TGTGCCAGCAGTTTATCAGGGTCAGGGTCAGTTGCCCAGCATTTT
NA,NA,TRBV6-5,TRBJ1-1,CASSYGPGNTEAFF,TGTGCCAGCAGTTATGGCCCAGGGAACACTGAAGCTTTCTTT
NA,NA,TRBV7-8,TRBJ1-1,CASSLERGTEAFF,TGTGCCAGCAGCTTGGAGAGAGGCACTGAAGCTTTCTTT
NA,NA,TRBV20-1,TRBJ2-5,CSWRFQETQYF,TGCAGTTGGAGATTCCAAGAGACCCAGTACTTC
NA,TRBD1,TRBV15,TRBJ2-2,CATSRNRGAGELFF,TGTGCCACCAGCAGAAACAGGGGGGCCGGGGAGCTGTTTTTT